Presented here are 4 T cell receptor beta chains from one specimen sequenced in a study of T-cell reconstitution after alpha-beta-depleted transplantation in children. This sample's TCRbeta library carried unique molecular identifier barcodes. Via MiXCR, TCRdb re-called the PCR reads, giving one row per CDR3 protein. The sample lists around 500,000 distinct CDR3 sequences; around 13% were seen once. Specimen: PBMCs from the stem cell graft donor, collected from the stem cell graft. These receptors all come from a human donor who donated a stem cell graft to a child with combined immunodeficiency.

A few counts support this clonotype. The rearrangement uses TRBV11-2 and TRBJ2-1, with 7 nucleotides matching TRBD2. The CDR3 covers 16 residues. Germline assignment: CDR1 SGHAT and CDR2 FQNNGV. Trimming removed 3 bases from V and 2 bases from J; junction bases left unmatched: 7. The CDR3 DNA reads TGTGCCAGCAGCTTTCGAGGCCTAGCGGCCTACAATGAGCAGTTCTTC. It is translated as CASSFRGLAAYNEQFF.

This clonotype was detected a few times. CDR3 bases: TGTGCCTGGAGTCCGGGACAGGGGGGTGAAAAACTGTTTTTT. This translates into CAWSPGQGGEKLFF. V gene TRBV30 combines with J gene TRBJ1-4, with 11 bases matching TRBD1. J was trimmed by 7 bases and V by 2 bases; bases with no gene match: 3. The CDR3 consists of 14 residues. The germline V gene has CDR1 GTSNPN and CDR2 SVGIG (reference sequence).

CDR3 DNA sequence: TGTGCCAGCAGTTTACCCACGGGACAGGGCCCAGCACTGGCCAAAAACATTCAGTACTTC. Translated: CASSLPTGQGPALAKNIQYF. The chain couples TRBV28 to TRBJ2-4; 9 bases align to TRBD1. The CDR3 loop spans 20 amino acids. Germline V gives CDR1 MDHEN, CDR2 SYDVKM. V was pared by 2 bases and J by 1 base, with 15 bases of the junction left unmatched.

This clonotype was found a few times. The V and J genes are TRBV12-3 or TRBV12-4 and TRBJ2-5; D is uncertain. The CDR3 is made up of 14 amino acids. V lost 6 bases, J lost 0 bases, and 11 bases lay in between. Here the CDR3 reads CASRLTSYQETQYF. CDR3 DNA: TGTGCCAGCAGACTAACCTCGTACCAAGAGACCCAGTACTTC.